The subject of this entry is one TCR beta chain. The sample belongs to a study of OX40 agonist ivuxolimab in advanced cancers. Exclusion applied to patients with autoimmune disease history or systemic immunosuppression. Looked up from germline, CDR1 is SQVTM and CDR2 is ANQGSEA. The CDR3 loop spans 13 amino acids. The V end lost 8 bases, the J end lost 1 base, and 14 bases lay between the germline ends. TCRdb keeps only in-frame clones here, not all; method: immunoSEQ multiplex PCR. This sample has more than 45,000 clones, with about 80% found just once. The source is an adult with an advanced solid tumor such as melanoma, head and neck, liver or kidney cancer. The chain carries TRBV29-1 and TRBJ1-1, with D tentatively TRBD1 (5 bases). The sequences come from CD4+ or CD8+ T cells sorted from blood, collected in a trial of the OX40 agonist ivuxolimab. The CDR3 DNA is TGCAGCTTTGCCGGGACGGCGAACACTGAAGCTTTCTTT. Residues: CSFAGTANTEAFF.